This TCR beta chain derives from a study of T cell repertoires in cytomegalovirus infection. General observations from the study: CMV-specific HLA-C-restricted TCR beta clonotypes dominated the ex vivo response.

From the reads, TCRdb called clonotypes with MiXCR, one entry per CDR3 protein. The repertoire has roughly 49,000 distinct CDR3 sequences, 20% to 25% of them found once; the top ten carry about 90%. This clonotype turned up a few times. Its antigen is still unknown. Per the germline V gene, CDR1 is SEHNR and CDR2 is FQNEAQ (reference sequence). This CDR3 is built from 14 residues. Trimming pared 3 bases from V and 0 bases from J, leaving 9 bases between. V usage is TRBV7-9 and J usage is TRBJ2-7; D is unresolved. Sample: CD8+ T cells from cultured PBMCs, taken from culture after CMV antigen stimulation. This sequence originates from a human donor in good health (CMV status not recorded). Some clones in this sample may be carry-over from other donors' samples. CDR3 in DNA: TGTGCCAGCAGCTTGGGTGGGGTCTCCTACGAGCAGTACTTC. As protein: CASSLGGVSYEQYF. The complete variable domain, with remaining parts taken from reference TRBV7-9 and TRBJ2-7, reads DTGVSQNPRHKITKRGQNVTFRCDPISEHNRLYWYRQTLGQGPEFLTYFQNEAQLEKSRLLSDRFSAERPKGSFSTLEIQRTEQGDSAMYLCASSLGGVSYEQYFGPGTRLTVT.